The table lists the clone carrying this TCR beta chain with many counts. Here immunoSEQ multiplex PCR was the method, and the copy in TCRdb shows in-frame clones only, minus some. The sample shows roughly 100,000 clones, 81% of them seen only once. These data come from a study of glioma-infiltrating T cells after dendritic cell vaccination. Study-wide context: Samples are from glioblastoma patients in Phase I and II dendritic cell vaccine trials. Patients received autologous tumor lysate-pulsed dendritic cell vaccination between the early 2000s and the early 2010s.

V lost 4 bases to trimming and J lost 3 bases, with 7 bases between them. Germline CDR1 reads SNHLY; CDR2 reads FYNNEI. The CDR3 spans 12 residues. Sample: blood, taken before dendritic cell vaccination. This chain uses TRBV2 with TRBJ2-7; D is perhaps TRBD2 (6 bases). The receptor was derived from a human donor with glioblastoma. CDR3 amino acids: CASSATSYEQYF. DNA of the CDR3: TGTGCCAGCAGTGCGACTAGCTACGAGCAGTACTTC.